These 13 T cell receptor beta chains originate from one sample sequenced in a study of hypomethylating agent response in myelodysplastic syndrome. TCRdb's table, derived via immunoSEQ multiplex PCR, lists solely in-frame clones and lacks some. The repertoire includes 5,000 to 6,000 clones, over 70% of them detected once, and about a sixth sits in the top ten. Material: bone marrow, obtained before or after starting hypomethylating agent treatment for myelodysplastic syndrome (not recorded which). The receptors stem from a human donor with myelodysplastic syndrome.

The chain joins TRBV18 to TRBJ1-4; D is unresolved. Deletions cut 1 base from V and 8 bases from J, with 8 bases between. This CDR3 region has 13 residues. Germline CDR1 reads KGHSH; CDR2 reads LQKENI. The CDR3 is CASSPRRREKLFF. CDR3 nucleotides: TGTGCCAGCTCACCACGGAGAAGAGAAAAACTGTTTTTT.

The V gene is TRBV6-1, the J gene TRBJ1-1; D perhaps matches TRBD1 (5 bases). The CDR3 spans 15 residues. Germline-derived CDR1 and CDR2 are MNHNS and SASEGT. V lost 1 base to trimming and J lost 4 bases, with 13 bases between them. The DNA for the CDR3 is TGTGCCAGCAGTGAAGGTGAGGGGTCCGTCACTGAAGCTTTCTTT. This codes for CASSEGEGSVTEAFF.

The V call is TRBV7-3, the J call TRBJ2-7; tentatively, D is TRBD1 (7 bases). Germline V gene lookup returns CDR1 SGHTA and CDR2 FQGTGA. The V end lost 2 bases, the J end lost 2 bases, and 13 bases lay between the germline ends. This CDR3 contains 15 residues. The CDR3: CASSLYGGTAYEQYF. DNA of the CDR3: TGTGCCAGCAGCTTATACGGCGGGACAGCCTACGAGCAGTACTTC.

The V gene is TRBV10-3, the J gene TRBJ2-3, with 9 bases identical to TRBD2. CDR1 is ENHRY, CDR2 SYGVKD, per germline. CDR3 length: 14 amino acids. Losses at the gene ends were 3 bases for V and 4 bases for J; bases not matched to a gene: 2. The CDR3 sequence: CAISEGTSSDTQYF. For the CDR3, the DNA is TGTGCCATCAGTGAAGGGACTAGCTCAGATACGCAGTATTTT.

The chain recombines TRBV19 with TRBJ2-5, with 11 bases that match TRBD1. The CDR3 is 14 amino acids. With V trimmed by 8 bases and J by 4 bases, 6 bases remained unmatched. Germline V gene data show CDR1 as LNHDA and CDR2 as SQIVND (reference sequence). CDR3 coding DNA: TGTGCCAGTTCGGACAGGGGGCGCGTAGAGACCCAGTACTTC. Amino acids: CASSDRGRVETQYF.

The chain recombines TRBV15 with TRBJ2-7; tentatively, D is TRBD2 (7 bases). The CDR3 has 15 amino acids. Per the germline V gene, CDR1 is LNHNV and CDR2 is YYDKDF (reference sequence). Trimming took off 0 bases at V and 0 bases at J, with 9 bases between the two ends. CDR3 in DNA: TGTGCCACCAGCAGAGAAGGGGGGGGCTCCTACGAGCAGTACTTC. It yields the protein CATSREGGGSYEQYF. The whole variable domain, remainder taken from reference TRBV15 and TRBJ2-7, is DAMVIQNPRYQVTQFGKPVTLSCSQTLNHNVMYWYQQKSSQAPKLLFHYYDKDFNNEADTPDNFQSRRPNTSFCFLDIRSPGLGDTAMYLCATSREGGGSYEQYFGPGTRLTVT.

This clone was recorded a few times. The V gene is TRBV7-9, the J gene TRBJ1-2; D unclear. V lost 2 bases and J 0 bases, leaving 10 bases between the germline ends. The germline CDR1 and CDR2 sequences are SEHNR and FQNEAQ (reference sequence). The CDR3 covers 15 residues. CDR3 DNA: TGTGCCAGCAGCTTAATTCTCAACTCTAACTATGGCTACACCTTC. Translating gives CASSLILNSNYGYTF.

This chain joins TRBV10-1 and TRBJ2-1, with 9 nucleotides matching TRBD2. This CDR3 spans 15 amino acids. Germline V gene sequence: CDR1 WNHNN, CDR2 SYGVQD (reference sequence). Unmatched junction bases numbered 4, after V lost 1 base and J lost 6 bases. CDR3: CASSEFSGGINEQFF. The DNA of the CDR3 is TGCGCCAGCAGTGAGTTTAGCGGGGGCATCAATGAGCAGTTCTTC.

J is TRBJ2-3 and V is TRBV30; 10 bases line up with TRBD2. From germline, CDR1 is GTSNPN and CDR2 SVGIG (reference sequence). The CDR3 contains 14 residues. Unmatched junction bases numbered 5, after V lost 5 bases and J lost 3 bases. CDR3 in amino acids: CAWEVLAGTDTQYF. Here the CDR3 DNA reads TGTGCCTGGGAAGTACTAGCGGGGACAGATACGCAGTATTTT.

This clone has a handful of counts. J is TRBJ2-7 and V is TRBV7-9; TRBD1 aligns across 10 bases. This CDR3 is built from 15 residues. After removal of 3 bases from V and 3 bases from J, the junction contained 5 bases not matched to a gene. CDR1 is SEHNR and CDR2 is FQNEAQ in the germline V gene (reference sequence). The CDR3 loop reads CASSFNRDRGYEQYF. In DNA form, the CDR3 reads TGTGCCAGCAGCTTCAATCGGGACAGGGGCTACGAGCAGTACTTC.

This clone was detected once. The chain employs TRBV20-1 and TRBJ2-1; D tentatively reads TRBD1 or TRBD2 (7 bases each). CDR1 is DFQATT and CDR2 is SNEGSKA in the germline V gene (reference sequence). The CDR3 loop spans 11 amino acids. CDR3 DNA sequence: TGCAGAGCGGGACAGCTCAATGAGCAGTTCTTC. Its protein product is CRAGQLNEQFF.

The chain recombines TRBV11-2 with TRBJ2-7, with D tentatively TRBD1 (5 bases). Germline CDR1 is SGHAT and CDR2 is FQNNGV. V was shortened by 1 base and J by 0 bases, with 7 bases between the two germline ends. The CDR3 sequence is 14 residues long. The CDR3 bases are TGTGCCAGCAGCTTAGTGGACAACTCCTACGAGCAGTACTTC. This codes for CASSLVDNSYEQYF.

This chain links TRBV7-9 with TRBJ1-2; D not resolved. Trimming removed 1 base at V and 8 bases at J, with 11 bases between. Germline-derived CDR1 and CDR2 are SEHNR and FQNEAQ (reference sequence). The CDR3 runs 13 residues. In nucleotides, the CDR3 is TGTGCCAGCAGCTTAGTTACGGAAGGCGGCTACACCTTC. Amino acid sequence: CASSLVTEGGYTF.